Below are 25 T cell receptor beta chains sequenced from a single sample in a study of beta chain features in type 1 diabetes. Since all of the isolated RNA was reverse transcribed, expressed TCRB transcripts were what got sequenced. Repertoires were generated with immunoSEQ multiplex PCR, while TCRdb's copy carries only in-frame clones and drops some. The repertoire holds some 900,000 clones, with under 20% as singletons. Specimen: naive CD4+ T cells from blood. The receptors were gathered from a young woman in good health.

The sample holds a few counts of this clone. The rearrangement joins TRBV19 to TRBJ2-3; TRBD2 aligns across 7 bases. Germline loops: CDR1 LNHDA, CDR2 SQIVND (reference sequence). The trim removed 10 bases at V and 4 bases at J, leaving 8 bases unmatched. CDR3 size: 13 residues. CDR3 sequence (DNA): TGTGCCACCCGTAGGGAGGGAGCAGATACGCAGTATTTT. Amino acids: CATRREGADTQYF.

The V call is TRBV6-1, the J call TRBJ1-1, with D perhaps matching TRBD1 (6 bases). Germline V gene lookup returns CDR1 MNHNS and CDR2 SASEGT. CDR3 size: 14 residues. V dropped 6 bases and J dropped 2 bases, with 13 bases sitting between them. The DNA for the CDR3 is TGTGCCAGCAGACAGGGCCAGGTAAACACTGAAGCTTTCTTT. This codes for CASRQGQVNTEAFF.

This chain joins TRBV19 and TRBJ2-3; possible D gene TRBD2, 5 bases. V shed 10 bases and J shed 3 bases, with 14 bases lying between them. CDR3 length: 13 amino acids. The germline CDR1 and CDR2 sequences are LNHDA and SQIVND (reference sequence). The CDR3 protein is CATLITGTDTQYF. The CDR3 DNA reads TGTGCCACCCTGATCACGGGGACAGATACGCAGTATTTT.

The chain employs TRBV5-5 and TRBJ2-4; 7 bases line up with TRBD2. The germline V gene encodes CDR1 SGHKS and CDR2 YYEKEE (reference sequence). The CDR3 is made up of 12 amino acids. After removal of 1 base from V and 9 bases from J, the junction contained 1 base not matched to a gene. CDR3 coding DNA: TGTGCCAGCAGCTTGACGGGGGGCATTCAGTACTTC. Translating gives CASSLTGGIQYF.

CDR3 sequence: CASSPRPGQGLNTEAFF. CDR3 DNA: TGTGCCAGCAGCCCCAGGCCGGGACAGGGATTGAACACTGAAGCTTTCTTT. This rearrangement joins TRBV5-4 to TRBJ1-1, with 9 bases aligning to TRBD1. The CDR3 consists of 17 residues. Germline V gene lookup returns CDR1 SGHNT and CDR2 YYREEE (reference sequence). The V and J ends lost 4 bases and 0 bases, in that order; junction bases with no gene match: 10.

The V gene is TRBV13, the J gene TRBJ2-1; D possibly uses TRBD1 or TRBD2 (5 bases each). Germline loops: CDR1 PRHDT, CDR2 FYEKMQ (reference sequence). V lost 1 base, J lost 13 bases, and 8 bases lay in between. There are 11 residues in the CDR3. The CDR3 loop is CASSLAGPQFF. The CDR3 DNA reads TGTGCCAGCAGCTTAGCGGGACCTCAGTTCTTC.

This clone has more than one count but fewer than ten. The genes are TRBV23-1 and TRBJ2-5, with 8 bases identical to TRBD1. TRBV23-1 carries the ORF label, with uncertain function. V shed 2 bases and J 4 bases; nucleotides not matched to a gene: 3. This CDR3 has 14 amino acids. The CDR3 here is CASSQGQGIETQYF. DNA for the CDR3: TGCGCCAGCAGTCAAGGACAGGGAATAGAGACCCAGTACTTC.

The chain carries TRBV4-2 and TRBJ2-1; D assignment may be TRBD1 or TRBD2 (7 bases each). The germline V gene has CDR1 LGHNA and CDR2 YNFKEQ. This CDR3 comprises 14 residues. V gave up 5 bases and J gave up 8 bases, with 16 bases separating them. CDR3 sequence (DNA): TGTGCCAGCAGCGAATACCCAGGGGGGGATGAGCAGTTCTTC. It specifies CASSEYPGGDEQFF.

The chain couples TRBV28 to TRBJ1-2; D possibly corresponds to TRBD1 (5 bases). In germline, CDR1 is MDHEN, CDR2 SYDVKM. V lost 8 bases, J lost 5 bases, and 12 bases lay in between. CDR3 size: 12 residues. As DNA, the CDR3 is TGTGCCAGCCATGACAGCGGATATGGCTACACCTTC. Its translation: CASHDSGYGYTF.

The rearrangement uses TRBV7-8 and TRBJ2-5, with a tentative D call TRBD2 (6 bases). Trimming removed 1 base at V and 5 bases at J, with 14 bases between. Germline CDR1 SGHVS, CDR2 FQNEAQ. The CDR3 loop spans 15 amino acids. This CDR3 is CASSLVTGEQETQYF. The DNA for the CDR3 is TGTGCCAGCAGCTTAGTTACGGGAGAGCAGGAGACCCAGTACTTC.

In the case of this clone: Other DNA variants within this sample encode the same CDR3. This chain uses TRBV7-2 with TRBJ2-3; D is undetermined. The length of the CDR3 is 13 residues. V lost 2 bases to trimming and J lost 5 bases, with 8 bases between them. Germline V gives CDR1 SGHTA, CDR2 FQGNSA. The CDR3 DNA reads TGTGCCAGCAGCTTATGGTCGAGAGATACGCAGTATTTT. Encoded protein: CASSLWSRDTQYF.

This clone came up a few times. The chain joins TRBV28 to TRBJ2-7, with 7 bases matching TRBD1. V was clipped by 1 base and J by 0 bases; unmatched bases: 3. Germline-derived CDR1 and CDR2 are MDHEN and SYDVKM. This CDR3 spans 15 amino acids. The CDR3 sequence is CASSLLQGFSYEQYF. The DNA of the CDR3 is TGTGCCAGCAGTTTATTACAGGGGTTCTCCTACGAGCAGTACTTC.

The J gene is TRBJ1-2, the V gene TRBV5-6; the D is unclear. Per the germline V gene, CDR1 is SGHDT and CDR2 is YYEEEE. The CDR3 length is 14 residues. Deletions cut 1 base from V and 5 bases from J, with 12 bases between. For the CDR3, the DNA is TGTGCCAGCAGCTTGACACACGCTATTTATGGCTACACCTTC. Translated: CASSLTHAIYGYTF.

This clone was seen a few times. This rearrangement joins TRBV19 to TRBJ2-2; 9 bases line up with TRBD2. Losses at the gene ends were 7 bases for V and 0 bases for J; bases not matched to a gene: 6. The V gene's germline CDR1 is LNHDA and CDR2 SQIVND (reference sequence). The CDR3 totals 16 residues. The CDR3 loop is CASTQREASNTGELFF. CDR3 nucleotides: TGTGCCAGTACCCAGCGGGAGGCCTCGAACACCGGGGAGCTGTTTTTT.

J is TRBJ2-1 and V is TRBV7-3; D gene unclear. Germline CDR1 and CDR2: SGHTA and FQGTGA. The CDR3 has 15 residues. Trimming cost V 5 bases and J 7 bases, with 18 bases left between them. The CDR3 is CASSPHLAGLNEQFF. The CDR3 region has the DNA TGTGCCAGCAGCCCCCATTTAGCCGGTTTGAATGAGCAGTTCTTC.

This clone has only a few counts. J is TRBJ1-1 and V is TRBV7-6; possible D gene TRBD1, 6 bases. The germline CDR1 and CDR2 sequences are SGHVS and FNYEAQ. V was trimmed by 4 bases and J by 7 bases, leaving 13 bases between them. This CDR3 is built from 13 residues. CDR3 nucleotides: TGTGCCAGCAGCTCACAGGGCCGGGGTGAAGCTTTCTTT. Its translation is CASSSQGRGEAFF.

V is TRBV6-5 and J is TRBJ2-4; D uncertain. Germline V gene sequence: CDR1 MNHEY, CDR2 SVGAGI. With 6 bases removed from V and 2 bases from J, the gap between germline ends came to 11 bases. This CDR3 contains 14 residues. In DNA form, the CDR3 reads TGTGCCAGCAGCAGGTTCCAGTCCAAAAACATTCAGTACTTC. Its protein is CASSRFQSKNIQYF.

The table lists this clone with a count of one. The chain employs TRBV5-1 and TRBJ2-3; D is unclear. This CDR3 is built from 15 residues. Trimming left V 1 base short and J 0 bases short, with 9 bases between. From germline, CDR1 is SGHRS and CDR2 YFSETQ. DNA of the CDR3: TGCGCCAGCAGCTTGACCCCCCAGAGCACAGATACGCAGTATTTT. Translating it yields CASSLTPQSTDTQYF.

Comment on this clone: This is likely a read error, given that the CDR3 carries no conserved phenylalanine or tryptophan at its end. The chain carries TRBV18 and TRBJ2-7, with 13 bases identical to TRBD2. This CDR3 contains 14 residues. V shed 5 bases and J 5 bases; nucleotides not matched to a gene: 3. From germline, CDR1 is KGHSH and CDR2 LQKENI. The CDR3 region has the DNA TGTGCCAGCTCAACTACTAGCGGGAGGGACGAGCAGTACCTC. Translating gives CASSTTSGRDEQYL.

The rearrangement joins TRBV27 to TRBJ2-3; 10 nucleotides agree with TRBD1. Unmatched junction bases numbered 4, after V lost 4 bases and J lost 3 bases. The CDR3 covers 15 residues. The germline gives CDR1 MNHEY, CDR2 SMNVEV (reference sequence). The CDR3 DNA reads TGTGCCAGCAGTTCGCCGGGACAGGGGACAGATACGCAGTATTTT. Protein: CASSSPGQGTDTQYF.

In nucleotides, the CDR3 is TGTGCCAGCACCCTTCGGACGTCCTTGGATGAGCAGTTCTTC. It is translated as CASTLRTSLDEQFF. This chain uses TRBV6-6 with TRBJ2-1; no reliable D call. V was shortened by 7 bases and J by 8 bases, with 18 bases between the two germline ends. The germline CDR1 and CDR2 sequences are MNHNY and SVGAGI (reference sequence). There are 14 residues in the CDR3.

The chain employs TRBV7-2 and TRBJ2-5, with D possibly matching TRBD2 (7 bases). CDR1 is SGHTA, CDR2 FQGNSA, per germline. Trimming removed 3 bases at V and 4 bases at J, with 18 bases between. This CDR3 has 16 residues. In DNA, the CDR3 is TGTGCCAGCAGCTTCGGGGGGCGCACCGTGTTAGAGACCCAGTACTTC. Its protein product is CASSFGGRTVLETQYF.

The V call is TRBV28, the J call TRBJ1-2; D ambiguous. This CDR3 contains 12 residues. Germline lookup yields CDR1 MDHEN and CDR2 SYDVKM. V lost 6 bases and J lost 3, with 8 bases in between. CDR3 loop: CASRHVDYGYTF. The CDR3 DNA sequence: TGTGCCAGCAGGCACGTGGACTATGGCTACACCTTC.

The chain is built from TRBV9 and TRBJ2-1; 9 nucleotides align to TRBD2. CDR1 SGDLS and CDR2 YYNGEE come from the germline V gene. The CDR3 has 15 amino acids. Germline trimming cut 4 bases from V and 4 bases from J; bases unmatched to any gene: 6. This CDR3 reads CASSPSSGIYNEQFF. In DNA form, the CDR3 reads TGTGCCAGCAGCCCATCTAGCGGGATATACAATGAGCAGTTCTTC. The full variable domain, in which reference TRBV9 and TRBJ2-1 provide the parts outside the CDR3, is DSGVTQTPKHLITATGQRVTLRCSPRSGDLSVYWYQQSLDQGLQFLIQYYNGEERAKGNILERFSAQQFPDLHSELNLSSLELGDSALYFCASSPSSGIYNEQFFGPGTRLTVL.

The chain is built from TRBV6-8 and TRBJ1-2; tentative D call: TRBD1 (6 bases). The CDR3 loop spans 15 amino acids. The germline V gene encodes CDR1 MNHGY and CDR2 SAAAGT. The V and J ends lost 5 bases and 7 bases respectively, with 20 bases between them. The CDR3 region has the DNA TGTGCCAGCAGTGTACGGAGTACAGGGATTTGTGGCTACACCTTC. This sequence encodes CASSVRSTGICGYTF.